Each of the 15 T cell receptor beta chains below was sequenced from the same sample in a study of read filtering for tumor transcriptome and immune sequencing. From roughly 400 ng of RNA, a library with molecular barcoded alpha/delta and beta/gamma adaptors was made. A single record per CDR3 protein comes from TCRdb applying MiXCR to the reads. The sample yields approximately 62,000 distinct CDR3 sequences, around 20% seen once. The sequencing sample was made of a population of CD138-negative cells sorted from bone marrow. The receptors come from a donor over 35 with multiple myeloma.

This clonotype was seen repeatedly, ten times or more. CDR3 protein: CSARETSGGTDTQYF. CDR3 sequence (DNA): TGCAGTGCTAGAGAGACTAGCGGGGGGACAGATACGCAGTATTTT. V and J are TRBV20-1 and TRBJ2-3, with 13 positions matching TRBD2. V shed 0 bases, J shed 3 bases, and the junction held 0 bases outside the gene matches. The V gene's germline CDR1 is DFQATT and CDR2 SNEGSKA (reference sequence). The CDR3 is made up of 15 amino acids.

The chain employs TRBV5-4 and TRBJ2-3; 9 bases match TRBD2. V lost 4 bases and J lost 4; bases outside the gene matches: 7. The germline CDR1 and CDR2 sequences are SGHNT and YYREEE (reference sequence). This CDR3 is 15 amino acids long. The CDR3 reads CASSPAGGGADTQYF. In DNA, the CDR3 is TGTGCCAGCAGCCCAGCGGGAGGTGGGGCAGATACGCAGTATTTT. Full variable domain (outside the CDR3, taken from reference TRBV5-4 and TRBJ2-3): ETGVTQSPTHLIKTRGQQVTLRCSSQSGHNTVSWYQQALGQGPQFIFQYYREEENGRGNFPPRFSGLQFPNYSSELNVNALELDDSALYLCASSPAGGGADTQYFGPGTRLTVL.

At least ten counts were recorded for this clonotype. The chain links TRBV10-3 to TRBJ2-3, with 7 nucleotides matching TRBD1. CDR3 length: 12 residues. CDR1 ENHRY and CDR2 SYGVKD come from the germline V gene. The trim removed 6 bases at V and 4 bases at J, leaving 1 base unmatched. The CDR3 DNA follows: TGTGCCATCAGGGGACAGCCAGATACGCAGTATTTT. Its translation: CAIRGQPDTQYF.

There are many counts of this clonotype. The genes are TRBV27 and TRBJ2-5; D is perhaps TRBD2 (5 bases). The CDR3 totals 13 residues. Germline CDR1 and CDR2: MNHEY and SMNVEV (reference sequence). V was trimmed by 4 bases and J by 5 bases, leaving 11 bases between them. CDR3 region: CASSSLRGETQYF. The CDR3, as DNA: TGTGCCAGCAGTTCATTGAGAGGGGAGACCCAGTACTTC.

J is TRBJ2-2 and V is TRBV5-5, with 7 positions matching TRBD2. The CDR3 is made up of 15 amino acids. J gave up 4 bases and V 0 bases, and 3 bases lay outside the gene matches. The germline CDR1 and CDR2 sequences are SGHKS and YYEKEE (reference sequence). CDR3 sequence: CASSLAWGGTGELFF. Written as DNA, the CDR3 is TGTGCCAGCAGCTTGGCATGGGGGGGCACCGGGGAGCTGTTTTTT.

This chain connects TRBV20-1 to TRBJ2-3; 11 positions match TRBD2. CDR3 length equals 18 residues. Germline CDR1 reads DFQATT; CDR2 reads SNEGSKA (reference sequence). The junction had 10 bases not matched to a gene; V was cut back by 2 bases and J by 0 bases. The CDR3 DNA reads as TGCAGTGCTAGACCTAGCGGGGGGTCCGACTTTAGCACAGATACGCAGTATTTT. Its protein product is CSARPSGGSDFSTDTQYF.

This clonotype was seen repeatedly, ten times or more. The J gene is TRBJ1-1, the V gene TRBV7-9; no firm D call. The CDR3 runs 14 residues. Germline-derived CDR1 and CDR2 are SEHNR and FQNEAQ (reference sequence). Trimming took off 6 bases at V and 1 base at J, with 12 bases between the two ends. CDR3 DNA: TGTGCCAGCAGGCGCGACGGATCGAACACTGAAGCTTTCTTT. Translating gives CASRRDGSNTEAFF. Combining the CDR3 with reference TRBV7-9 and TRBJ1-1 gives the whole variable domain DTGVSQNPRHKITKRGQNVTFRCDPISEHNRLYWYRQTLGQGPEFLTYFQNEAQLEKSRLLSDRFSAERPKGSFSTLEIQRTEQGDSAMYLCASRRDGSNTEAFFGQGTRLTVV.

The chain recombines TRBV7-2 with TRBJ1-1, with unresolved D. The CDR3 has 14 amino acids. Trimming shortened V by 1 base and J by 1 base, and 7 bases separated the two germline ends. Germline V gene data show CDR1 as SGHTA and CDR2 as FQGNSA. This CDR3 is CASSLGAENTEAFF. The DNA for the CDR3 is TGTGCCAGCAGCTTAGGGGCGGAGAACACTGAAGCTTTCTTT. Based on the CDR3 plus reference TRBV7-2 and TRBJ1-1, the full variable domain is GAGVSQSPSNKVTEKGKDVELRCDPISGHTALYWYRQSLGQGLEFLIYFQGNSAPDKSGLPSDRFSAERTGGSVSTLTIQRTQQEDSAVYLCASSLGAENTEAFFGQGTRLTVV.

This clonotype was seen repeatedly, ten times or more. V usage is TRBV29-1 and J usage is TRBJ1-4; the D is unclear. V was shortened by 4 bases and J by 4 bases, with 25 bases between the two germline ends. CDR1 and CDR2 (germline): SQVTM, ANQGSEA. There are 18 residues in the CDR3. The CDR3: CSVGMPPDEGDFNEKLFF. The CDR3 DNA is TGCAGCGTTGGAATGCCCCCCGATGAGGGAGATTTTAATGAAAAACTGTTTTTT.

This clonotype showed up just a few times. The gene calls are TRBV6-6 and TRBJ1-3; D is possibly TRBD1 (5 bases). Germline values: CDR1 MNHNY, CDR2 SVGAGI (reference sequence). V lost 2 bases and J 0 bases, leaving 8 bases between the germline ends. This CDR3 comprises 15 residues. Written as DNA, the CDR3 is TGTGCCAGCAGTTACGACAGCGTCTCTGGAAACACCATATATTTT. Translated: CASSYDSVSGNTIYF.

This rearrangement joins TRBV20-1 to TRBJ2-5; 8 bases align to TRBD2. Germline values: CDR1 DFQATT, CDR2 SNEGSKA (reference sequence). With V trimmed by 3 bases and J by 3 bases, 9 bases remained unmatched. This CDR3 contains 15 residues. CDR3 coding DNA: TGCAGTGCTAGCCCCTCCGGGACTAGGGAAGAGACCCAGTACTTC. Its protein is CSASPSGTREETQYF.

In its sample, this clonotype was seen a few times. This is likely an artifact of a read error, given a far larger clone one base away. The CDR3 region has the DNA TGTGCCACAAATCCGGGTCTAAGGGCCTCCTACGAGCAGTACTTC. Protein sequence: CATNPGLRASYEQYF. The chain carries TRBV6-1 and TRBJ2-7; D uncertain. The V gene lost 10 bases and the J gene lost 0 bases, with 19 bases spanning the gap. The germline gives CDR1 MNHNS, CDR2 SASEGT. CDR3 length equals 15 residues.

This clonotype was seen ten or more times. The chain carries TRBV29-1 and TRBJ2-2; D gene unclear. The CDR3 sequence is 13 residues long. The V gene lost 4 bases and the J gene lost 1 base, with 7 bases spanning the gap. Germline CDR1 is SQVTM and CDR2 is ANQGSEA. The CDR3 here is CSVAGRNTGELFF. Written as DNA, the CDR3 is TGCAGCGTTGCCGGCCGGAACACCGGGGAGCTGTTTTTT.

The chain recombines TRBV7-2 with TRBJ2-1, with 13 bases matching TRBD2. Looked up from germline, CDR1 is SGHTA and CDR2 is FQGNSA. The CDR3 runs 20 residues. V shed 5 bases, J shed 0 bases, and the junction held 13 bases outside the gene matches. The CDR3 nucleotides are TGTGCCAGCAGCATCGCCGGGACTAGCGGGATGGGGGCCTCCTACAATGAGCAGTTCTTC. This encodes CASSIAGTSGMGASYNEQFF. Supplemented by reference TRBV7-2 and TRBJ2-1, the full variable domain reads GAGVSQSPSNKVTEKGKDVELRCDPISGHTALYWYRQSLGQGLEFLIYFQGNSAPDKSGLPSDRFSAERTGGSVSTLTIQRTQQEDSAVYLCASSIAGTSGMGASYNEQFFGPGTRLTVL.

The sample holds many counts of this clonotype. The J gene is TRBJ2-2, the V gene TRBV12-3 or TRBV12-4; 11 nucleotides match TRBD2. There are 15 residues in the CDR3. The J segment lost 5 bases and the V segment lost 6 bases, leaving 5 bases of the junction unmatched. CDR3 in amino acids: CASSPVAGGTGELFF. CDR3 DNA: TGTGCCAGCAGCCCCGTAGCGGGGGGGACCGGGGAGCTGTTTTTT.